This TCR beta chain was recovered during a study of identical twins. Trimming stripped 4 bases from V and 5 bases from J, with 15 bases between. Germline assignment: CDR1 SGHRS and CDR2 YFSETQ. The CDR3 extends over 15 amino acids. The donors were all healthy and Caucasian. This clonotype has a handful of counts. What it recognizes is unknown. Findings and limits, study-wide: For cord blood, abundant beta clonotypes had fewer insertions, unlike memory repertoires, which showed none. Compared with unrelated sharing, twin-shared out-of-frame alpha sequences had more low-probability sequences.

Template switching supplied a universal primer site; unique molecular identifiers were carried on the cDNA. TCRdb used MiXCR to reprocess the 5' RACE reads, holding one entry per CDR3 protein. This table holds hundreds of thousands of distinct CDR3 sequences, roughly a tenth found once. This sequence was found in a woman under 30 in good health. The rearrangement joins TRBV5-1 to TRBJ1-4; D is possibly TRBD1 (5 bases). The sample comprised memory (CD45RO+) T cells sorted from blood. As DNA, the CDR3 is TGCGCCAGCAGCACCCTTGGGGGACCGAATGAAAAACTGTTTTTT. Encoded protein: CASSTLGGPNEKLFF.